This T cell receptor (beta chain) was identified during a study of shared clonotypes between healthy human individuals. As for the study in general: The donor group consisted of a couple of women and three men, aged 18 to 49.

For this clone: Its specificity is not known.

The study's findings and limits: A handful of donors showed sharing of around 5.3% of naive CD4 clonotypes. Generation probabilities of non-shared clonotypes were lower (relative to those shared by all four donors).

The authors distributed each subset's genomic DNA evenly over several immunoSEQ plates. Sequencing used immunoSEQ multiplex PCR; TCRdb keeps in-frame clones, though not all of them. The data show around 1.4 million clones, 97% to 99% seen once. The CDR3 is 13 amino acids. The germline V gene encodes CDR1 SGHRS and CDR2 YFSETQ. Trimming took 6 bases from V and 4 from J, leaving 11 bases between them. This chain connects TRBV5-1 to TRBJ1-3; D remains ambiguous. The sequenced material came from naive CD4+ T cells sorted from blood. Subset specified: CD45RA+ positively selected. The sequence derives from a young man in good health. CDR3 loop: CASTYGGGNTIYF. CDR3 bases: TGCGCCAGCACCTATGGCGGCGGAAACACCATATATTTT.